This is a list of T cell receptor beta chains from one sample in a study of long-term antiretroviral therapy in people with HIV. Sequencing used immunoSEQ multiplex PCR; TCRdb keeps in-frame clones, though not all of them. This sample has 16,000 or so clones, with about 95% found just once. The sequences come from unsorted PBMCs, collected more than 10 years after starting antiretroviral therapy. Source of these receptors: a man aged 25-45 years with HIV. The CDR3 runs from the conserved cysteine through the conserved F or W. A D gene is named only where the DNA matches it firmly. Rows may omit the clone size; those that give it use once, few, many or a size class.

D gene,J gene,V gene,clone size,CDR3 protein,CDR3 DNA
NA,TRBJ2-3,TRBV11-2,NA,CASKLSSATDTQYF,TGTGCCAGCAAGTTGTCCTCGGCGACAGATACGCAGTATTTT
TRBD1,TRBJ1-2,TRBV6-1,NA,CASLPSGGRGYTF,TGTGCCAGCCTACCCTCAGGGGGCAGAGGCTACACCTTC
NA,TRBJ1-1,TRBV29-1,NA,CSVGLKGMETEAFF,TGCAGCGTTGGTTTAAAGGGGATGGAAACTGAAGCTTTCTTT
NA,TRBJ1-2,TRBV4-2,NA,CASSQDRQTTRGYTF,TGTGCCAGCAGCCAAGATCGGCAGACCACCCGCGGCTACACCTTC
NA,TRBJ1-5,TRBV19,NA,CASSLTTQGYQPQHF,TGTGCCAGTAGTCTAACTACCCAGGGGTATCAGCCCCAGCATTTT
TRBD1,TRBJ1-1,TRBV9,NA,CASNLQGTVGTEAFF,TGTGCCAGCAACCTACAGGGGACTGTGGGCACTGAAGCTTTCTTT
NA,TRBJ2-3,TRBV9,NA,CASSPTSGRGTQYF,TGTGCCAGCAGCCCTACCTCCGGAAGAGGTACGCAGTATTTT
NA,TRBJ2-5,TRBV7-6,NA,CASSSVGGPETQYF,TGTGCCAGCAGCTCGGTGGGGGGTCCAGAGACCCAGTACTTC
TRBD1,TRBJ2-1,TRBV28,NA,CASSGGQGFNEQFF,TGTGCCAGCAGTGGAGGACAGGGATTCAATGAGCAGTTCTTC
NA,TRBJ1-6,TRBV7-2,NA,CASSWRTVNNSPLHF,TGTGCCAGCAGCTGGCGGACGGTAAATAATTCACCCCTCCACTTT
NA,TRBJ1-5,TRBV18,NA,CASSPGEGGHQPQHF,TGTGCCAGCTCACCAGGGGAGGGGGGCCATCAGCCCCAGCATTTT
NA,TRBJ1-4,TRBV11-2,once,CASSLVQGLEKLFF,TGTGCCAGCAGCTTAGTACAGGGTCTCGAAAAACTGTTTTTT
NA,TRBJ2-2,TRBV13,NA,CASRQGANTGELFF,TGTGCCAGCCGTCAGGGCGCAAACACCGGGGAGCTGTTTTTT
NA,TRBJ1-2,TRBV6-1,NA,CASSEVGGVGYTF,TGTGCCAGCAGTGAAGTTGGCGGTGTGGGCTACACCTTC
NA,TRBJ2-3,TRBV7-3,NA,CASSLESWSTDTQYF,TGTGCCAGCAGCTTGGAGTCGTGGAGCACAGATACGCAGTATTTT
NA,TRBJ2-1,TRBV5-1,NA,CASTVSGGYNEQFF,TGCGCCAGCACCGTCTCCGGGGGATACAATGAGCAGTTCTTC
NA,TRBJ2-3,TRBV6-5,NA,CASSYLAGASTDTQYF,TGTGCCAGCAGTTACTTGGCAGGGGCGAGCACAGATACGCAGTATTTT
TRBD1,TRBJ2-5,TRBV19,NA,CASSPGPGQGRETQYF,TGTGCCAGTAGTCCCGGACCGGGACAGGGTAGAGAGACCCAGTACTTC
NA,TRBJ1-6,TRBV28,once,CASKRATGSPLHF,TGTGCCAGCAAAAGGGCGACGGGTTCACCCCTCCACTTT